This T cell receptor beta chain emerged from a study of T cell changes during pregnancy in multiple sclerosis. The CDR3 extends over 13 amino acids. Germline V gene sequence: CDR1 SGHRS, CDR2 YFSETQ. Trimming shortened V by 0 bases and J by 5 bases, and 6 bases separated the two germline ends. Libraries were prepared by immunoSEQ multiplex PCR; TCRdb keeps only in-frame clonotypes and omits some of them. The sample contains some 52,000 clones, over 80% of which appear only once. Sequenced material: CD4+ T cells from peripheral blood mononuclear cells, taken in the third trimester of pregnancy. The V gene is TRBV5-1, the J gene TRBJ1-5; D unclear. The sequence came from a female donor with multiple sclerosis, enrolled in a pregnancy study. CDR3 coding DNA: TGCGCCAGCAGCTTGGAGGAGGATCAGCCCCAGCATTTT. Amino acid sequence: CASSLEEDQPQHF.